These 32 T cell receptor beta chains came from one sample sequenced in a study of blood T cell repertoires in COVID-19. Some clones are missing from TCRdb's copy, which holds only in-frame ones; the method was immunoSEQ multiplex PCR. Of 300,000 or so clones listed, about 83% are singletons. Material for sequencing was peripheral blood. The receptors originated from a woman in her 50s with acute or convalescent COVID-19.

The gene calls are TRBV2 and TRBJ1-2; D call uncertain. Deletions cut 1 base from V and 2 bases from J, with 11 bases between. There are 15 residues in the CDR3. The V gene's germline CDR1 is SNHLY and CDR2 FYNNEI. The CDR3 sequence: CASSEGSAGNYGYTF. The CDR3 nucleotides are TGTGCCAGCAGTGAAGGGTCGGCGGGGAACTATGGCTACACCTTC.

V gene TRBV7-9 combines with J gene TRBJ2-7; 7 nucleotides align to TRBD1. Germline V CDR1 and CDR2: SEHNR, FQNEAQ (reference sequence). CDR3 length equals 13 residues. V was clipped by 5 bases and J by 3 bases; unmatched bases: 4. CDR3 DNA: TGTGCCAGCAGCCCCGACAGGGTCTACGAGCAGTACTTC. Protein sequence: CASSPDRVYEQYF.

This chain links TRBV14 with TRBJ1-2; D unresolved. V dropped 1 base and J dropped 0 bases, with 6 bases sitting between them. This CDR3 region has 14 residues. In germline, CDR1 is SGHDN, CDR2 FVKESK. In nucleotides, the CDR3 is TGTGCCAGCAGCCAAGTAAGCGCTAACTATGGCTACACCTTC. Encoded protein: CASSQVSANYGYTF.

The chain is built from TRBV18 and TRBJ2-7, with TRBD2 as a possible D gene (5 bases). The CDR3 is 16 residues long. Germline-derived CDR1 and CDR2 are KGHSH and LQKENI. Trimming left V 2 bases short and J 7 bases short, with 21 bases between. In DNA form, the CDR3 reads TGTGCCAGCTCACCAGCGGGCGGGCCCAGGTTGGAGGAGCAGTACTTC. Translation gives CASSPAGGPRLEEQYF.

The chain links TRBV7-3 to TRBJ2-1; 7 bases map to TRBD2. CDR1 is SGHTA, CDR2 FQGTGA, per germline. V lost 2 bases, J lost 0 bases, and 1 base stayed unmatched. The CDR3 contains 15 residues. DNA of the CDR3: TGTGCCAGCAGCTTAGCGGGAGTCTCCTACAATGAGCAGTTCTTC. Translating gives CASSLAGVSYNEQFF.

The chain couples TRBV5-1 to TRBJ2-7; 12 bases are a match to TRBD2. The CDR3 is made up of 16 amino acids. J lost 1 base, V lost 0 bases, and 2 bases had no gene match. Germline V CDR1 and CDR2: SGHRS, YFSETQ. DNA of the CDR3: TGCGCCAGCAGCTTGGGTACTAGCGGGAGGTCCTACGAGCAGTACTTC. Translation: CASSLGTSGRSYEQYF.

V gene TRBV28 combines with J gene TRBJ1-4; D gene unclear. The CDR3 is 13 residues long. CDR1 MDHEN and CDR2 SYDVKM come from the germline V gene. Trimming stripped 3 bases from V and 5 bases from J, with 7 bases between. CDR3 nucleotide sequence: TGTGCCAGCAGTTTCTCGGGGAATGAAAAACTGTTTTTT. As protein: CASSFSGNEKLFF.

The V and J genes are TRBV7-2 and TRBJ2-1; D is unclear. This CDR3 region has 15 residues. Germline-derived CDR1 and CDR2 are SGHTA and FQGNSA. Trimming took off 5 bases at V and 5 bases at J, with 16 bases between the two ends. This chain's CDR3 is CASSQMVGSNNEQFF. The CDR3 nucleotides read TGTGCCAGCAGCCAAATGGTGGGCTCGAACAATGAGCAGTTCTTC.

V gene TRBV28 combines with J gene TRBJ2-1; D is possibly TRBD2 (5 bases). The V gene's germline CDR1 is MDHEN and CDR2 SYDVKM. Trimming cost V 3 bases and J 5 bases, with 14 bases left between them. The CDR3 sequence is 15 residues long. The CDR3 DNA reads TGTGCCAGCAGTTTCGGCACGGGAACTAACAATGAGCAGTTCTTC. It yields the protein CASSFGTGTNNEQFF.

This rearrangement joins TRBV7-8 to TRBJ2-7; TRBD1 matches at 10 bases. The CDR3 is made up of 16 amino acids. CDR1 and CDR2 from the germline V gene are SGHVS and FQNEAQ. The ends lost 5 bases at V and 6 bases at J; junction bases unmatched: 13. The CDR3 spells CASSPFPGTGAREQYF. CDR3 in DNA: TGTGCCAGCAGCCCGTTTCCCGGGACAGGGGCCCGCGAGCAGTACTTC.

This clone appeared a single time. This CDR3 reads CASRPSGSVYEQFF. The CDR3, as DNA: TGTGCCAGCAGGCCTAGCGGGAGTGTTTATGAGCAGTTCTTC. The gene calls are TRBV6-2 or TRBV6-3 and TRBJ2-1, with 10 bases fitting TRBD2. The CDR3 is made up of 14 amino acids. Per germline, CDR1 MNHEY and CDR2 SVGEGT. Losses at the gene ends were 6 bases for V and 8 bases for J; bases not matched to a gene: 7.

The chain uses TRBV4-2 and TRBJ1-6; 7 bases align to TRBD1. Germline assignment: CDR1 LGHNA and CDR2 YNFKEQ. With V trimmed by 4 bases and J by 7 bases, 7 bases remained unmatched. This CDR3 contains 15 residues. The CDR3 loop reads CASSPRDSVNSPLHF. CDR3 coding DNA: TGTGCCAGCAGCCCTCGGGACAGCGTCAATTCACCCCTCCACTTT.

The chain joins TRBV30 to TRBJ2-5; 7 bases are a match to TRBD2. CDR1 and CDR2 from the germline V gene are GTSNPN and SVGIG (reference sequence). Trimming removed 5 bases from V and 5 bases from J; junction bases left unmatched: 2. This CDR3 is 11 amino acids long. The CDR3 protein is CAWLGGETQYF. The CDR3 nucleotides read TGTGCCTGGCTCGGGGGGGAGACCCAGTACTTC.

J is TRBJ2-3 and V is TRBV10-3, with 10 bases matching TRBD2. J was trimmed by 3 bases and V by 6 bases; bases with no gene match: 12. This CDR3 has 17 amino acids. The germline V gene encodes CDR1 ENHRY and CDR2 SYGVKD. The chain's CDR3 is CAIRPTLAGELTDTQYF. Here the CDR3 DNA reads TGTGCCATCAGACCCACCCTAGCGGGAGAGTTGACAGATACGCAGTATTTT.

This clone came up once. The chain links TRBV16 to TRBJ1-2, with D possibly matching TRBD1 (6 bases). Germline CDR1 is KGHSY and CDR2 is FQNENV. There are 18 residues in the CDR3. Trimming took 0 bases from V and 7 from J, leaving 24 bases between them. CDR3 coding DNA: TGTGCCAGCAGCCAATCTCCGAGGGCGGGGGGCCTGGTACGTGGCTACACCTTC. It yields the protein CASSQSPRAGGLVRGYTF.

The J gene is TRBJ1-5, the V gene TRBV28; 10 bases are shared with TRBD1. With 6 bases clipped from V and 6 bases from J, the junction kept 5 bases outside the gene matches. Germline V CDR1 and CDR2: MDHEN, SYDVKM. The CDR3 is 14 residues long. CDR3 DNA sequence: TGTGCCAGCAGCAGACAGGGGGCTATTCAGCCCCAGCATTTT. This codes for CASSRQGAIQPQHF. The full variable domain, its missing parts supplied by reference TRBV28 and TRBJ1-5, is DVKVTQSSRYLVKRTGEKVFLECVQDMDHENMFWYRQDPGLGLRLIYFSYDVKMKEKGDIPEGYSVSREKKERFSLILESASTNQTSMYLCASSRQGAIQPQHFGDGTRLSIL.

The rearrangement links TRBV5-1 to TRBJ1-2; no clear D gene. The CDR3 runs 14 residues. CDR1 and CDR2 from the germline V gene are SGHRS and YFSETQ. V gave up 0 bases and J gave up 2 bases, with 8 bases separating them. CDR3 DNA sequence: TGCGCCAGCAGCTTGGATCCGGGGAACTATGGCTACACCTTC. This sequence encodes CASSLDPGNYGYTF.

The V and J genes are TRBV3-1 (or the pseudogene TRBV3-2) and TRBJ2-7; TRBD2 matches at 13 bases. The CDR3 spans 17 residues. The V segment lost 3 bases and the J segment 6 bases; nucleotides outside the gene matches: 11. Germline CDR1 and CDR2: LGHDT and YNNKEL (reference sequence). CDR3 sequence: CASSHLTSGLAGREQYF. In DNA form, the CDR3 reads TGTGCCAGCAGCCACCTTACATCGGGACTAGCGGGACGCGAGCAGTACTTC.

The chain combines TRBV19 with TRBJ2-7; the D gene is possibly TRBD1 (6 bases). Germline V gene data show CDR1 as LNHDA and CDR2 as SQIVND (reference sequence). The CDR3 is 15 residues long. Trimming took off 3 bases at V and 3 bases at J, with 15 bases between the two ends. The CDR3 region has the DNA TGTGCCAGTAGTATGGGACAAGCACCCCTCTACGAGCAGTACTTC. It yields the protein CASSMGQAPLYEQYF. The whole variable domain, filled in from reference TRBV19 and TRBJ2-7, reads DGGITQSPKYLFRKEGQNVTLSCEQNLNHDAMYWYRQDPGQGLRLIYYSQIVNDFQKGDIAEGYSVSREKKESFPLTVTSAQKNPTAFYLCASSMGQAPLYEQYFGPGTRLTVT.

This chain links TRBV28 with TRBJ1-1; D may be TRBD1 (5 bases). V was pared by 11 bases and J by 1 base, with 17 bases between. CDR1 MDHEN and CDR2 SYDVKM come from the germline V gene. There are 14 residues in the CDR3. The CDR3 protein is CAAWGGERNTEAFF. CDR3 DNA: TGTGCCGCTTGGGGGGGTGAAAGGAACACTGAAGCTTTCTTT.

The chain has TRBV6-5 and TRBJ2-1; 10 bases fit TRBD2. The ends lost 8 bases at V and 4 bases at J; junction bases unmatched: 8. CDR1 is MNHEY, CDR2 SVGAGI, per germline. The CDR3 is 15 residues long. CDR3 sequence reads: CASERGTSVYNEQFF. The DNA of the CDR3 is TGTGCCAGCGAAAGGGGGACTAGCGTTTACAATGAGCAGTTCTTC.

This rearrangement joins TRBV28 to TRBJ2-7; 7 bases agree with TRBD1. Germline CDR1 MDHEN, CDR2 SYDVKM. V lost 1 base and J lost 2; bases outside the gene matches: 8. The CDR3 totals 16 residues. The CDR3 loop is CASSLLAGGKPYEQYF. DNA of the CDR3: TGTGCCAGCAGTTTATTGGCAGGGGGAAAACCCTACGAGCAGTACTTC. The whole variable domain, remainder taken from reference TRBV28 and TRBJ2-7, is DVKVTQSSRYLVKRTGEKVFLECVQDMDHENMFWYRQDPGLGLRLIYFSYDVKMKEKGDIPEGYSVSREKKERFSLILESASTNQTSMYLCASSLLAGGKPYEQYFGPGTRLTVT.

CDR3 sequence reads: CASSRTSGGLGPYEQYF. CDR3 bases: TGTGCCAGCAGCAGGACTAGCGGGGGCCTCGGCCCCTACGAGCAGTACTTC. The chain couples TRBV7-2 to TRBJ2-7; the match to TRBD2 covers 13 bases. Germline loops: CDR1 SGHTA, CDR2 FQGNSA. This CDR3 spans 17 amino acids. The junction had 9 bases not matched to a gene; V was cut back by 5 bases and J by 2 bases. The full variable domain, in which reference TRBV7-2 and TRBJ2-7 provide the parts outside the CDR3, is GAGVSQSPSNKVTEKGKDVELRCDPISGHTALYWYRQSLGQGLEFLIYFQGNSAPDKSGLPSDRFSAERTGGSVSTLTIQRTQQEDSAVYLCASSRTSGGLGPYEQYFGPGTRLTVT.

The chain has TRBV5-4 and TRBJ1-2, with D tentatively TRBD1 (6 bases). CDR1 SGHNT and CDR2 YYREEE come from the germline V gene (reference sequence). The CDR3 is made up of 14 amino acids. Trimming shortened V by 2 bases and J by 4 bases, and 12 bases separated the two germline ends. The CDR3 sequence: CASSFTGWTYGYTF. The CDR3 nucleotides read TGTGCCAGCAGCTTTACAGGGTGGACCTATGGCTACACCTTC.

This clone was observed a few times. The chain has TRBV6-5 and TRBJ2-7; 10 bases align to TRBD1. The germline gives CDR1 MNHEY, CDR2 SVGAGI. The CDR3 spans 14 residues. Trimming cost V 8 bases and J 2 bases; bases outside gene matches: 6. Here the CDR3 reads CASRPGQGTYEQYF. The DNA of the CDR3 is TGTGCCAGCCGACCGGGACAGGGGACCTACGAGCAGTACTTC.

The V and J genes are TRBV18 and TRBJ1-2; 9 bases match TRBD1. The CDR3 is 15 residues long. Unmatched junction bases numbered 5, after V lost 3 bases and J lost 3 bases. The germline CDR1 and CDR2 sequences are KGHSH and LQKENI. The CDR3 coding sequence is TGTGCCAGCTCACCGTCACAGGGGGCCGACTATGGCTACACCTTC. Translating it yields CASSPSQGADYGYTF.

The J gene is TRBJ1-4, the V gene TRBV6-5, with 9 positions matching TRBD1. The V gene's germline CDR1 is MNHEY and CDR2 SVGAGI. The CDR3 loop spans 15 amino acids. The J segment lost 5 bases and the V segment lost 2 bases, leaving 3 bases of the junction unmatched. CDR3 bases: TGTGCCAGCAGTTACGCGGGGACAGGGAATGAAAAACTGTTTTTT. Protein: CASSYAGTGNEKLFF.

This chain uses TRBV5-4 with TRBJ2-2, with TRBD1 matching over 8 bases. V lost 9 bases to trimming and J lost 4 bases; unmatched junction nucleotides: 8. Germline V gives CDR1 SGHNT, CDR2 YYREEE (reference sequence). The CDR3 contains 14 residues. This CDR3 is CAIQTGGRTGELFF. In DNA, the CDR3 is TGTGCCATCCAAACAGGGGGGCGCACCGGGGAGCTGTTTTTT.

The rearrangement links TRBV28 to TRBJ2-5; 10 bases align to TRBD2. Trimming cost V 8 bases and J 2 bases; bases outside gene matches: 8. Germline V lookup: CDR1 MDHEN, CDR2 SYDVKM. CDR3 length: 15 amino acids. CDR3 sequence: CASQSEREGQETQYF. In DNA, the CDR3 is TGTGCCAGCCAATCGGAGCGGGAGGGGCAAGAGACCCAGTACTTC.

The chain joins TRBV7-3 to TRBJ2-7; the match to TRBD2 covers 16 bases. Germline CDR1 reads SGHTA; CDR2 reads FQGTGA. CDR3 size: 18 residues. V was pared by 2 bases and J by 5 bases, with 9 bases of the junction left unmatched. The DNA of the CDR3 is TGTGCCAGCAGCTTATCCGCCGGGACTAGCGGGAGGGCCAACGAGCAGTACTTC. It translates to CASSLSAGTSGRANEQYF.

This chain joins TRBV14 and TRBJ2-3; TRBD2 aligns across 7 bases. This CDR3 contains 17 residues. Germline lookup yields CDR1 SGHDN and CDR2 FVKESK. V was clipped by 0 bases and J by 4 bases; unmatched bases: 10. Here the CDR3 reads CASSQDRGGGRADTQYF. In DNA form, the CDR3 reads TGTGCCAGCAGCCAAGATCGGGGTGGCGGGAGAGCAGATACGCAGTATTTT.

The chain joins TRBV7-6 to TRBJ2-6, with 9 bases lining up with TRBD1. The CDR3 spans 17 residues. After removal of 5 bases from V and 3 bases from J, the junction contained 8 bases not matched to a gene. Germline V gene lookup returns CDR1 SGHVS and CDR2 FNYEAQ. In nucleotides, the CDR3 is TGTGCCAGCAGCACGGGACAGGGTGAGGGTGGGGCCAACGTCCTGACTTTC. Translated: CASSTGQGEGGANVLTF.